The rows below give T cell receptor beta chains drawn from one sample of a study of blood T cell repertoires in COVID-19. Sequencing was performed with immunoSEQ multiplex PCR; in TCRdb, only in-frame clones are kept and a portion is missing. The top ten hold 0.55% to 0.6% of the sample, which has approximately 160,000 clones, about 88% seen once. The sequenced sample was peripheral blood. The receptors derive from a man between 60 and 70 years old with COVID-19, enrolled during active disease. Both conserved end residues are part of each CDR3. D genes are given only for firm matches. Not every row has a clone size; where given, it reads once, few, many or a size class.

clone_size: -; j_call: TRBJ2-7; v_call: TRBV28; cdr3_length: 13; d_call: TRBD1; cdr3_aa: CASKWTGPYEQYF; cdr3_nt: TGTGCCAGCAAATGGACAGGACCCTACGAGCAGTACTTC
clone_size: -; j_call: TRBJ2-5; v_call: TRBV11-3; cdr3_length: 15; d_call: TRBD2; cdr3_aa: CASSPTSSGRETQYF; cdr3_nt: TGTGCCAGCAGCCCAACCTCTAGCGGGAGAGAGACCCAGTACTTC
clone_size: -; j_call: TRBJ1-1; v_call: TRBV2; cdr3_length: 18; d_call: -; cdr3_aa: CASRINRDSIRRGTEAFF; cdr3_nt: TGTGCCAGCAGAATTAACCGGGACTCAATTCGGCGGGGCACTGAAGCTTTCTTT
clone_size: -; j_call: TRBJ1-3; v_call: TRBV7-9; cdr3_length: 15; d_call: -; cdr3_aa: CASSLVRGSGNTIYF; cdr3_nt: TGTGCCAGCAGCTTAGTGAGAGGCTCTGGAAACACCATATATTTT
clone_size: -; j_call: TRBJ2-1; v_call: TRBV7-3; cdr3_length: 15; d_call: TRBD2; cdr3_aa: CASSPVVAGANEQFF; cdr3_nt: TGTGCCAGCAGCCCAGTGGTAGCGGGGGCAAATGAGCAGTTCTTC
clone_size: -; j_call: TRBJ1-1; v_call: TRBV11-2; cdr3_length: 14; d_call: -; cdr3_aa: CASSLDQGRGEAFF; cdr3_nt: TGTGCCAGCAGCTTAGATCAGGGCAGGGGTGAAGCTTTCTTT
clone_size: -; j_call: TRBJ1-6; v_call: TRBV19; cdr3_length: 12; d_call: -; cdr3_aa: CASSQVSSPLHF; cdr3_nt: TGTGCCAGTAGCCAAGTGAGTTCACCCCTCCACTTT
clone_size: few; j_call: TRBJ1-2; v_call: TRBV20-1; cdr3_length: 12; d_call: -; cdr3_aa: CSASPGTYGYTF; cdr3_nt: TGCAGTGCTAGTCCGGGGACTTATGGCTACACCTTC
clone_size: once; j_call: TRBJ1-4; v_call: TRBV6-2/TRBV6-3; cdr3_length: 15; d_call: -; cdr3_aa: CASSYSGGARWELFF; cdr3_nt: TGTGCCAGCAGTTACTCAGGAGGCGCCCGGTGGGAACTGTTTTTT
clone_size: once; j_call: TRBJ1-1; v_call: TRBV7-9; cdr3_length: 15; d_call: -; cdr3_aa: CASSLDGAGLTEAFF; cdr3_nt: TGTGCCAGCAGCTTAGATGGGGCAGGGCTCACTGAAGCTTTCTTT
clone_size: -; j_call: TRBJ2-7; v_call: TRBV7-2; cdr3_length: 14; d_call: -; cdr3_aa: CASSLGQESYEQYF; cdr3_nt: TGTGCCAGCAGCTTAGGACAGGAATCCTACGAGCAGTACTTC
clone_size: -; j_call: TRBJ2-7; v_call: TRBV7-2; cdr3_length: 15; d_call: TRBD1; cdr3_aa: CASSPGTDGTYEQYF; cdr3_nt: TGTGCCAGCAGCCCCGGGACAGATGGTACCTACGAGCAGTACTTC
clone_size: -; j_call: TRBJ2-2; v_call: TRBV5-1; cdr3_length: 14; d_call: -; cdr3_aa: CASSFVQNTGELFF; cdr3_nt: TGCGCCAGCAGCTTTGTACAAAACACCGGGGAGCTGTTTTTT
clone_size: once; j_call: TRBJ1-6; v_call: TRBV28; cdr3_length: 14; d_call: -; cdr3_aa: CASSTPGRRESLHF; cdr3_nt: TGTGCCAGCAGCACACCTGGAAGGAGGGAATCCCTCCACTTT
clone_size: few; j_call: TRBJ2-7; v_call: TRBV27; cdr3_length: 14; d_call: TRBD2; cdr3_aa: CASSRWGGSYEQYF; cdr3_nt: TGTGCCAGCAGTCGTTGGGGGGGGTCCTACGAGCAGTACTTC
clone_size: -; j_call: TRBJ2-3; v_call: TRBV7-3; cdr3_length: 14; d_call: -; cdr3_aa: CASKAGSSTDTQYF; cdr3_nt: TGTGCCAGCAAGGCGGGTTCTAGCACAGATACGCAGTATTTT
clone_size: few; j_call: TRBJ1-4; v_call: TRBV28; cdr3_length: 12; d_call: -; cdr3_aa: CASRLAGEKLFF; cdr3_nt: TGTGCCAGCAGACTAGCCGGGGAAAAACTGTTTTTT
clone_size: -; j_call: TRBJ2-7; v_call: TRBV28; cdr3_length: 16; d_call: -; cdr3_aa: CASITQTAGSSYEQYF; cdr3_nt: TGTGCCAGCATTACACAAACGGCGGGGAGCTCCTACGAGCAGTACTTC
clone_size: -; j_call: TRBJ1-5; v_call: TRBV6-2/TRBV6-3; cdr3_length: 14; d_call: -; cdr3_aa: CASSKGQGPLSQHF; cdr3_nt: TGTGCCAGCAGTAAAGGGCAGGGGCCTTTATCCCAGCATTTT
clone_size: -; j_call: TRBJ1-2; v_call: TRBV28; cdr3_length: 14; d_call: -; cdr3_aa: CASTRALGNYGYTF; cdr3_nt: TGTGCCAGCACCCGCGCCCTGGGCAACTATGGCTACACCTTC
clone_size: -; j_call: TRBJ2-7; v_call: TRBV9; cdr3_length: 17; d_call: TRBD1; cdr3_aa: CASSGGPGTGRIYEQYF; cdr3_nt: TGTGCCAGCAGCGGGGGGCCGGGGACAGGGAGAATCTACGAGCAGTACTTC
clone_size: -; j_call: TRBJ2-7; v_call: TRBV6-5; cdr3_length: 14; d_call: TRBD2; cdr3_aa: CASRNGGGNYEQYF; cdr3_nt: TGTGCCAGCAGGAACGGGGGGGGGAACTACGAGCAGTACTTC
clone_size: -; j_call: TRBJ2-2; v_call: TRBV27; cdr3_length: 14; d_call: -; cdr3_aa: CASSFQGYTGELFF; cdr3_nt: TGTGCCAGCAGTTTCCAGGGGTACACCGGGGAGCTGTTTTTT
clone_size: -; j_call: TRBJ2-5; v_call: TRBV18; cdr3_length: 14; d_call: TRBD1; cdr3_aa: CASSQGTGQETQYF; cdr3_nt: TGTGCCAGCTCACAAGGGACAGGCCAAGAGACCCAGTACTTC
clone_size: -; j_call: TRBJ1-5; v_call: TRBV3-1/TRBV3-2; cdr3_length: 13; d_call: -; cdr3_aa: CASSQAYNQPQHF; cdr3_nt: TGTGCCAGCAGCCAAGCTTACAATCAGCCCCAGCATTTT
clone_size: -; j_call: TRBJ2-7; v_call: TRBV7-2; cdr3_length: 14; d_call: TRBD1; cdr3_aa: CASSIGTGGFEQYF; cdr3_nt: TGTGCCAGCAGCATCGGGACAGGGGGCTTCGAGCAGTACTTC
clone_size: -; j_call: TRBJ2-1; v_call: TRBV7-8; cdr3_length: 16; d_call: TRBD2; cdr3_aa: CASSPRLAEESNEQFF; cdr3_nt: TGTGCCAGCAGCCCCCGACTAGCGGAGGAGTCCAATGAGCAGTTCTTC